This T cell receptor beta chain was identified in a study of T cells in Graves' hyperthyroidism and ophthalmopathy. Study-wide results and limits: Ophthalmopathy was separated from stable hyperthyroidism by a 13 V-J model. Expanded thyroid clonotypes (above 0.001) were mostly also found in blood. Ophthalmopathy, as predicted by the model, came a median 6.5 months after the prediction.

Recently diagnosed hyperthyroidism of less than 2 months' duration affected patients aged 18 to 65. Template material for amplifying TCR beta CDR3 regions consisted of RNA transcripts. HTBI primers were used for first-round RT-PCR of the TCR CDR3. TCRdb itself ran the multiplex PCR reads through MiXCR, one entry per CDR3 protein. The data show around 340,000 distinct CDR3 sequences, 11% to 15% seen once. At least ten counts were recorded for this clonotype. Its antigen is unknown. This TCR came from a woman in her 30s with Graves' hyperthyroidism. Sample: blood.

The CDR3 DNA follows: TGTGCCAGCAGTTATAATGGGGACAGGGCATATAATTCACCCCTCCACTTT. Its protein is CASSYNGDRAYNSPLHF. V usage is TRBV6-1 and J usage is TRBJ1-6; 9 nucleotides align to TRBD1. Trimming took 5 bases from V and 4 from J; bases not matched to a gene: 9. This CDR3 comprises 17 residues. Germline lookup yields CDR1 MNHNS and CDR2 SASEGT.